Each of the 20 T cell receptor beta chains below was sequenced from the same sample in a study of beta chain features in type 1 diabetes. As every portion of the isolated RNA was reverse transcribed, the sequencing read expressed TCRB transcripts. TCRdb keeps only in-frame clones here, not all; method: immunoSEQ multiplex PCR. The sample has about 410,000 clones, more than 11% seen once. Sequenced: naive CD4+ T cells from blood. These receptors all come from a man aged 30 to 45 in good health.

The chain links TRBV4-3 to TRBJ2-1; unclear D gene. Looked up from germline, CDR1 is LGHNA and CDR2 is YSLEER. The CDR3 sequence is 14 residues long. The V end lost 0 bases, the J end lost 8 bases, and 11 bases lay between the germline ends. In DNA, the CDR3 is TGCGCCAGCAGCCAAGAGCCTAGAGTCTATGAGCAGTTCTTC. Amino acid sequence: CASSQEPRVYEQFF.

This clone appeared a few times. Within the sample, other DNA sequences also encode this same CDR3. The V and J genes are TRBV20-1 and TRBJ2-5; D is tentatively TRBD1 or TRBD2 (6 bases each). The CDR3 is 11 amino acids. The germline CDR1 and CDR2 sequences are DFQATT and SNEGSKA (reference sequence). Trimming left V 6 bases short and J 5 bases short, with 10 bases between. The CDR3 DNA follows: TGCAGTGCCCGAGGGGGGGAGACCCAGTACTTC. Translated: CSARGGETQYF.

In this sample, this clone turned up a few times. The rearrangement uses TRBV2 and TRBJ2-5; no reliable D call. CDR1 SNHLY and CDR2 FYNNEI come from the germline V gene. V was cut by 5 bases and J by 7 bases, with 5 bases left in between. This CDR3 contains 10 residues. This chain's CDR3 is CASSPGTQYF. CDR3 DNA: TGTGCCAGCAGTCCAGGGACCCAGTACTTC.

The chain uses TRBV11-2 and TRBJ2-5, with a possible D match to TRBD1 (6 bases). CDR3 size: 15 residues. V shed 2 bases and J shed 1 base, with 11 bases lying between them. Per the germline V gene, CDR1 is SGHAT and CDR2 is FQNNGV. The CDR3 here is CASSLSRGSQETQYF. The CDR3 bases are TGTGCCAGCAGCTTAAGCAGGGGTAGCCAAGAGACCCAGTACTTC.

This clone has a handful of counts. The junction shows a germline mismatch at one end, possibly a read error. V gene TRBV29-1 combines with J gene TRBJ2-6, with 9 bases lining up with TRBD1. The CDR3 has 18 residues. CDR1 is SQVTM, CDR2 ANQGSEA, per germline. For the CDR3, the DNA is TGCATCGTTATTTCCCTAGGGACAGGGACCCCTGGGGCCAACGTCCTGACTTTC. Its protein product is CIVISLGTGTPGANVLTF. The full variable domain, its missing parts supplied by reference TRBV29-1 and TRBJ2-6, is SAVISQKPSRDICQRGTSLTIQCQVDSQVTMMFWYRQQPGQSLTLIATANQGSEATYESGFVIDKFPISRPNLTFSTLTVSNMSPEDSSIYLCIVISLGTGTPGANVLTFGAGSRLTVL.

The V and J genes are TRBV29-1 and TRBJ1-4, with 7 nucleotides matching TRBD1. The germline CDR1 and CDR2 sequences are SQVTM and ANQGSEA. This CDR3 is built from 14 residues. J was trimmed by 8 bases and V by 4 bases; bases with no gene match: 10. CDR3 sequence (DNA): TGCAGCGTTGCCACTTCAGGGGGTGGCGAAAAACTGTTTTTT. Protein sequence: CSVATSGGGEKLFF.

Comments on this clone: Given a much more abundant clone one base away, this may be a read error. This chain joins TRBV9 and TRBJ2-3; D is undetermined. The CDR3 consists of 11 residues. Per germline, CDR1 SGDLS and CDR2 YYNGEE. The germline V and J ends were trimmed by 4 bases and 2 bases, with 2 bases remaining between them. The CDR3 sequence is CASSTTDTQYF. As DNA, the CDR3 is TGTGCCAGCAGCACCACAGATACGCAGTATTTT.

The V call is TRBV7-3, the J call TRBJ2-3; no definite D call. This CDR3 is 16 amino acids long. Germline CDR1 reads SGHTA; CDR2 reads FQGTGA. Trimming removed 0 bases at V and 0 bases at J, with 10 bases between. The CDR3 region is CASSLTGTVSTDTQYF. CDR3 in DNA: TGTGCCAGCAGCTTAACGGGCACCGTTAGCACAGATACGCAGTATTTT. The whole variable domain, filled in from reference TRBV7-3 and TRBJ2-3, reads GAGVSQTPSNKVTEKGKYVELRCDPISGHTALYWYRQSLGQGPEFLIYFQGTGAADDSGLPNDRFFAVRPEGSVSTLKIQRTERGDSAVYLCASSLTGTVSTDTQYFGPGTRLTVL.

This clone was seen only a few times. The V and J genes are TRBV13 and TRBJ2-2, with unresolved D. The CDR3 spans 13 residues. Looked up from germline, CDR1 is PRHDT and CDR2 is FYEKMQ (reference sequence). Trimming removed 4 bases at V and 3 bases at J, with 6 bases between. The CDR3 region is CASSSRDTGELFF. As DNA, the CDR3 is TGTGCCAGCAGCTCCCGCGACACCGGGGAGCTGTTTTTT.

The V call is TRBV2, the J call TRBJ2-3; the D call may be TRBD1 or TRBD2 (5 bases each). Germline V lookup: CDR1 SNHLY, CDR2 FYNNEI. The CDR3 extends over 15 amino acids. Trimming shortened V by 4 bases and J by 1 base, and 12 bases separated the two germline ends. CDR3 loop: CASSVGDAGTDTQYF. Here the CDR3 DNA reads TGTGCCAGCAGTGTGGGGGACGCCGGCACAGATACGCAGTATTTT. Using reference TRBV2 and TRBJ2-3 for the parts outside the CDR3, the full variable domain is EPEVTQTPSHQVTQMGQEVILRCVPISNHLYFYWYRQILGQKVEFLVSFYNNEISEKSEIFDDQFSVERPDGSNFTLKIRSTKLEDSAMYFCASSVGDAGTDTQYFGPGTRLTVL.

This clone has just a few counts. This chain links TRBV19 with TRBJ2-1; TRBD2 matches 8 bases. Germline loops: CDR1 LNHDA, CDR2 SQIVND (reference sequence). The CDR3 has 14 residues. The V and J ends lost 5 bases and 7 bases, in that order; junction bases with no gene match: 7. CDR3 sequence reads: CASSFLAGSNEQFF. The CDR3 nucleotides are TGTGCCAGTAGTTTTCTAGCGGGCAGTAATGAGCAGTTCTTC.

This clone showed up just a few times. V usage is TRBV20-1 and J usage is TRBJ2-7; D unclear. The ends were cut back, 4 bases at V and 2 bases at J, with 6 bases in the middle. Germline loops: CDR1 DFQATT, CDR2 SNEGSKA (reference sequence). The CDR3 covers 11 residues. The CDR3 here is CSAIVAYEQYF. The CDR3 nucleotides are TGCAGTGCTATTGTCGCCTACGAGCAGTACTTC.

This clone was observed a handful of times. The V gene is TRBV4-3, the J gene TRBJ1-4; D gene uncertain. This CDR3 has 16 residues. V was clipped by 0 bases and J by 0 bases, with 8 bases between them. Germline V gives CDR1 LGHNA, CDR2 YSLEER. The CDR3, as DNA: TGCGCCAGCAGCCAAGACAGGAGTGCAACTAATGAAAAACTGTTTTTT. Protein product: CASSQDRSATNEKLFF.

The chain combines TRBV27 with TRBJ2-7; 8 bases are a match to TRBD2. The CDR3 is 14 amino acids. The V and J ends lost 5 bases and 2 bases, in that order; junction bases with no gene match: 5. Germline lookup yields CDR1 MNHEY and CDR2 SMNVEV (reference sequence). The CDR3 loop is CASSPTSAPYEQYV. The CDR3 DNA is TGTGCCAGCAGTCCGACTAGCGCTCCCTACGAGCAGTACGTC.

This clone was counted between two and nine times. V usage is TRBV29-1 and J usage is TRBJ1-3; TRBD1 is a possible D gene (5 bases). The CDR3 consists of 13 residues. Trimming removed 8 bases at V and 4 bases at J, with 15 bases between. Germline CDR1 and CDR2: SQVTM and ANQGSEA. CDR3 residues: CSISGTGGNTIYF. The CDR3 DNA is TGCAGCATCTCCGGGACCGGAGGAAACACCATATATTTT.

A few counts support this clone. V and J are TRBV29-1 and TRBJ2-1; no clear D. CDR1 and CDR2 (germline): SQVTM, ANQGSEA. V lost 8 bases and J lost 7, with 21 bases in between. The CDR3 sequence is 14 residues long. CDR3 loop: CSLSRWSGGNEQFF. The CDR3 coding sequence is TGCAGCCTTTCAAGGTGGTCGGGTGGGAATGAGCAGTTCTTC.

CDR3 bases: TGTGCCAGCAGTTACTCGGAAATACCGAGGGTGACCCAGTACTTC. Protein: CASSYSEIPRVTQYF. The chain joins TRBV6-5 to TRBJ2-5; maybe TRBD2 (5 bases). Germline lookup yields CDR1 MNHEY and CDR2 SVGAGI. This CDR3 region has 15 residues. The germline V and J ends were trimmed by 0 bases and 7 bases, with 15 bases remaining between them.

V usage is TRBV7-2 and J usage is TRBJ2-7; either TRBD1 or TRBD2 may fit D (6 bases each). Germline V CDR1 and CDR2: SGHTA, FQGNSA. V dropped 1 base and J dropped 3 bases, with 13 bases sitting between them. This CDR3 spans 15 amino acids. The CDR3 sequence: CASSLGPGDFYEQYV. The CDR3 coding sequence is TGTGCCAGCAGCTTAGGCCCAGGGGACTTCTACGAGCAGTACGTC.

This clone was detected a few times. This sequence joins TRBV6-5 and TRBJ2-5; D is unresolved. The germline V gene encodes CDR1 MNHEY and CDR2 SVGAGI. CDR3 length: 14 residues. The V end lost 0 bases, the J end lost 3 bases, and 8 bases lay between the germline ends. This CDR3 reads CASSYSVLKETQYF. As DNA, the CDR3 is TGTGCCAGCAGTTACTCGGTTTTAAAAGAGACCCAGTACTTC.

A word on this clone: The junction differs from germline at one of its ends, possibly a read error. The rearrangement joins TRBV9 to TRBJ2-1; D is perhaps TRBD2 (6 bases). The germline V gene encodes CDR1 SGDLS and CDR2 YYNGEE. The CDR3 sequence is 17 residues long. Written as DNA, the CDR3 is TGTGCCAGCACCGTAAGGGACCCTAGCGAGAGATACAATGAGCAGTTCTTC. The encoded protein is CASTVRDPSERYNEQFF.